A single T cell receptor (beta chain) is shown here with its context. Its target is not known. The CDR3 has 18 residues. Germline CDR1 reads LGHNA; CDR2 reads YSLEER. Trimming removed 2 bases from V and 0 bases from J; junction bases left unmatched: 7. The data belong to a study of shared clonotypes between healthy human individuals. Study as a whole: Per donor, three plates held CD4 naive cells, three held CD4 memory, two held CD8 naive and one held CD8 memory.

The assay was immunoSEQ multiplex PCR, and TCRdb's table has in-frame clones only and misses some. Seen here are over a million clones, around 76% observed once, and the top ten hold 1.4%. General study points: Memory subsets had estimated richness that was generally smaller than that of naive subsets.

The sequenced material came from memory CD4+ T cells sorted from blood. Subset meaning: CD45RA-negative fraction. V and J are TRBV4-3 and TRBJ2-6; TRBD1 aligns across 7 bases. The origin of this receptor is a man in his late teens or twenties in good health. This CDR3 reads CASSQSTGPLSGANVLTF. CDR3 sequence (DNA): TGCGCCAGCAGCCAATCGACAGGGCCCCTCTCTGGGGCCAACGTCCTGACTTTC.